The rows below give T cell receptor beta chains drawn from one sample of a study of blood T cell repertoires in COVID-19. Assay: immunoSEQ multiplex PCR; the TCRdb copy retains only in-frame clones and omits some. This table has 250,000 to 350,000 clones, approximately 89% appearing once. What was sequenced was peripheral blood. Receptors originate from a woman aged 50 to 60 who had recovered from COVID-19. The CDR3 runs from the conserved cysteine through the conserved F or W. The D gene is left open where the match is weak. Not every row has a clone size; where given, it reads once, few, many or a size class.

v_call	clone_size	d_call	j_call	cdr3_aa	cdr3_nt
TRBV6-1	.	TRBD2	TRBJ2-7	CASSEREGVPGLVPHEQYF	TGTGCCAGCAGTGAACGCGAAGGCGTACCGGGACTAGTTCCCCACGAGCAGTACTTC
TRBV7-2	.	TRBD2	TRBJ2-7	CASSSRTSGAYEQYF	TGTGCCAGCAGCTCCCGGACTAGCGGGGCCTACGAGCAGTACTTC
TRBV7-2	.	TRBD2	TRBJ2-7	CASSLGGRGAYEQYF	TGTGCCAGCAGCTTAGGCGGGAGAGGGGCCTACGAGCAGTACTTC
TRBV6-5	.	TRBD1	TRBJ2-5	CASTRDRVETQYF	TGTGCCAGCACTCGGGACAGGGTTGAGACCCAGTACTTC
TRBV29-1	.	.	TRBJ1-2	CSVYSSPFYGYTF	TGCAGCGTTTACAGTTCTCCTTTTTATGGCTACACCTTC
TRBV3-1/TRBV3-2	.	.	TRBJ1-2	CASSRRTPPTGYTF	TGTGCCAGCAGCCGACGGACACCCCCAACTGGCTACACCTTC
TRBV28	few	.	TRBJ1-2	CASSFLKGNGYTF	TGTGCCAGCAGTTTTCTTAAGGGGAACGGCTACACCTTC
TRBV3-1/TRBV3-2	.	TRBD1	TRBJ1-1	CASQDRGGSEAFF	TGTGCCAGTCAAGACAGGGGTGGCTCTGAAGCTTTCTTT
TRBV19	.	.	TRBJ2-5	CASSIGEWGETQYF	TGTGCCAGTAGTATAGGGGAGTGGGGAGAGACCCAGTACTTC
TRBV6-5	.	TRBD1	TRBJ1-4	CASHRRQGSHEKLFF	TGTGCCAGCCACCGCCGACAGGGAAGTCATGAAAAACTGTTTTTT